The present entry profiles one T cell receptor beta chain with its context. Trimming took 0 bases from V and 7 from J, leaving 8 bases between them. This CDR3 spans 14 amino acids. Germline CDR1 SGHRS, CDR2 YFSETQ. These data belong to a study of response to subunit inactivated influenza vaccine. TCRdb independently ran MiXCR on the RT-PCR reads; one entry per CDR3 protein. The sample has a few hundred thousand distinct CDR3 sequences, roughly a fifth seen once. The receptor was isolated from a man aged 45 to 70 who received an inactivated influenza vaccine. This chain connects TRBV5-1 to TRBJ1-6; no clear D gene. The sequences come from PBMCs from blood, collected less than 22 months after vaccination. This CDR3 is CASSLERINSPLHF. The CDR3 nucleotides are TGCGCCAGCAGCTTGGAAAGGATCAATTCACCCCTCCACTTT.